This TCR beta chain was identified in a study of cytomegalovirus exposure and HLA in healthy donors. General observations from the study: Presence/absence analyses assumed roughly uniform sequencing depth across donors, which may not hold.

Of note for this clone: Its cognate antigen is unknown.

The study ran its PCR with 60 Vbeta and 13 Jbeta primers. Produced via immunoSEQ multiplex PCR; TCRdb's table is partial and in-frame only. The table lists over 120,000 clones, roughly 74% of them singletons. Germline V gene lookup returns CDR1 SGHRS and CDR2 YFSETQ. V lost 4 bases, J lost 0 bases, and 19 bases lay in between. The CDR3 has 18 amino acids. The sequenced sample was PBMCs. This clonotype originated in a woman aged 18-29 years in good health and CMV-seropositive. The V gene is TRBV5-1, the J gene TRBJ1-4; D call uncertain. The CDR3 spells CASSNGGFFGATNEKLFF. The CDR3 DNA sequence: TGCGCCAGCAGCAACGGAGGGTTTTTCGGGGCAACTAATGAAAAACTGTTTTTT.